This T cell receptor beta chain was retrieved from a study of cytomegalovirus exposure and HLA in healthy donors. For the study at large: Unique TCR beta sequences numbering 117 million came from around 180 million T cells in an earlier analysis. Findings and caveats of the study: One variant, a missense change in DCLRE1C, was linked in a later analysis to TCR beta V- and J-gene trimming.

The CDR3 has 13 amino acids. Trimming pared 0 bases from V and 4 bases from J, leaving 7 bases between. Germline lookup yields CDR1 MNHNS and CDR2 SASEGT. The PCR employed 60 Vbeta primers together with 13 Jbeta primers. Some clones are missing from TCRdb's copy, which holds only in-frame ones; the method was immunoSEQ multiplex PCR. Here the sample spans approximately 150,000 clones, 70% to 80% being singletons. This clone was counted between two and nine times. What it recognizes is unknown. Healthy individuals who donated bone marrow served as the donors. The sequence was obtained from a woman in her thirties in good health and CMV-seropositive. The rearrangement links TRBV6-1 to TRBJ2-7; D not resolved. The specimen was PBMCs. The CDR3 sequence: CASSEASMYEQYF. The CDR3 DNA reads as TGTGCCAGCAGTGAAGCTAGCATGTACGAGCAGTACTTC.